Below, one T cell receptor (beta chain) is given with its context. The V segment lost 5 bases and the J segment 7 bases; nucleotides outside the gene matches: 14. The CDR3 is made up of 15 amino acids. Germline CDR1 is SGHNT and CDR2 is YYREEE (reference sequence). Sequencing used immunoSEQ multiplex PCR; TCRdb keeps in-frame clones, though not all of them. The repertoire holds over 200,000 clones, with around 84% as singletons. This record belongs to a study of blood T cell repertoires in COVID-19. In the study overall: Samples of COVID-19 (acute and convalescent) were obtained from the United States, Italy and Spain.

The sequenced material came from peripheral blood. The TCR originated in a man aged 45-65 years with COVID-19, enrolled during active disease. The chain employs TRBV5-4 and TRBJ1-1, with 7 bases fitting TRBD1. CDR3 loop: CASSSRSQGEVEAFF. The CDR3, as DNA: TGTGCCAGCAGTTCCCGGTCGCAGGGGGAGGTTGAAGCTTTCTTT.